The rows below give T cell receptor beta chains drawn from one sample of a study of tumor and adjacent non-tumor tissue in lung cancer. In TCRdb, the multiplex PCR reads were re-called with MiXCR into one record per CDR3 protein. The sample contains tens of thousands of distinct CDR3 sequences, around 61% of which appear only once. The material sequenced was distant non-tumor lung tissue. The receptors were sampled from a man between 65 and 80 years old with non-small cell lung cancer. The CDR3 runs from the conserved cysteine through the conserved F or W. Each record gives: V gene, D gene, clone size, J gene, CDR3 DNA, CDR3 protein. A D gene is named only where the DNA matches it firmly. The size entry is marked missing in some rows and otherwise reads once, few, many or a size class.

TRBV6-1	TRBD2	-	TRBJ2-1	TGTGCCAGCGGTGCTACTAGCGGGGGGGCCAGTAGGAATGAGCAGTTGTTC	CASGATSGGASRNEQLF
TRBV28	-	few	TRBJ2-5	TGTGCCAGCGGTCAGGACCAACAAGAGACCCAGTACTTC	CASGQDQQETQYF
TRBV28	-	-	TRBJ2-1	TGTGCCAGCAGTTTTGTGGGGCGCGTAGTGTATGAGCAGTTCTTC	CASSFVGRVVYEQFF
TRBV4-1	TRBD1	-	TRBJ2-5	TGCGCCAGCAGCCTAATGGGGACAGAGGAAGATACCCAGTACTTC	CASSLMGTEEDTQYF
TRBV20-1	-	-	TRBJ2-2	TGCAGTGCTCTCGATTATGATACCGGGGAACTGCTTTTT	CSALDYDTGELLF
TRBV4-2	-	-	TRBJ2-3	TGTGCCAGCCGCCAATATGTTATATTGGAACAGCTCATCACAGATACGCAGTATTTT	CASRQYVILEQLITDTQYF
TRBV6-5	-	-	TRBJ2-3	TGTGTCAGCAGTTGGACACGGGACTTGACACATACACAGTATTTT	CVSSWTRDLTHTQYF
TRBV4-1	-	few	TRBJ1-5	TGCGCCAGCAGCCACGGGACACTCGATCAGCCCCAGCATTTT	CASSHGTLDQPQHF
TRBV5-1	-	-	TRBJ2-3	TGCGTCAGCAGCTTGGACACAGATACACAGTATTTT	CVSSLDTDTQYF
TRBV29-1	-	many	TRBJ2-5	TGCAGCGAGGGGCGATCCCAAGAGACCCAGTACTTC	CSEGRSQETQYF
TRBV6-6	-	-	TRBJ2-1	TGTGCCAGAAGCCTAGAGGCGGGATCGAGGGAGCAGTTCTTC	CARSLEAGSREQFF
TRBV5-6	-	-	TRBJ1-1	TGTGCCAGCAGTTCTGGACCTAGGAGGGACACTGAAGCTTTCTTT	CASSSGPRRDTEAFF
TRBV10-3	-	-	TRBJ2-1	TGTGTCATCTCCTTTGACTCCGACAATAAGCAGTTCTTC	CVISFDSDNKQFF
TRBV5-1	TRBD2	-	TRBJ2-7	TGCACCAGCAGCTTGAGGGAGGGAGGCGGCTACGAGCAGTACTTC	CTSSLREGGGYEQYF
TRBV10-3	-	-	TRBJ2-7	TGTGCCATCAGTGAGTCCGGCGGTTCGAGCGGCAAGCAGTATTTC	CAISESGGSSGKQYF
TRBV11-2	-	once	TRBJ1-2	TGTGACAGCAGTCCTAGCAGGGCAGGAGGCTACATCTTC	CDSSPSRAGGYIF
TRBV24-1	TRBD1	-	TRBJ2-2	TGTGCCACCAGTGATCCCGGGACAGGGAAAACCGGGGGGCTGTTTTTT	CATSDPGTGKTGGLFF
TRBV29-1	-	-	TRBJ2-2	TGCAGCGTCCCGGAACGGCTGAACACCGGGGAGTTGTTTTTT	CSVPERLNTGELFF
TRBV29-1	-	-	TRBJ2-2	TGCAGCATTGAACACTCCAGACCAGATTCAAACACCGGGGAGCTGTTTTTT	CSIEHSRPDSNTGELFF
TRBV4-1	-	-	TRBJ1-2	TGCGCCAGCAGCCAAGAGGTGGGCTGCACCTTC	CASSQEVGCTF
TRBV6-1	-	-	TRBJ2-7	TGTACCAGCAGTGGTGGGTGGTGGTACGAGCAGTACTTC	CTSSGGWWYEQYF
TRBV7-9	-	many	TRBJ1-1	TGTGCCAGCAGCCCGAGTCTAAACACTGAAGCTTTCTTT	CASSPSLNTEAFF
TRBV29-1	-	many	TRBJ2-5	TGCAGCGGGGGGGAGCGAGAGACCCAGTACTTC	CSGGERETQYF
TRBV18	TRBD2	few	TRBJ2-5	TGTGCCAGCTCACCACCACGTCGGGGTGTAGGGCTAGCGGGGCCCTACCAAGAGACCCAGTACTTC	CASSPPRRGVGLAGPYQETQYF
TRBV5-6	-	-	TRBJ2-1	TGTGCCAGCAGCCAGAGCGTGGGGGGCCGCTACAATGAGCAGTTCTTC	CASSQSVGGRYNEQFF
TRBV20-1	-	few	TRBJ1-6	TGCAGTGCTAGTCGTGGGGACGCGAAAAATTCACCCCTCCACTTT	CSASRGDAKNSPLHF
TRBV6-1	-	-	TRBJ2-7	TGTGCCAGCGGGTATGGGGCAGGGTTCCATAACTACGAGCAGTACTTC	CASGYGAGFHNYEQYF
TRBV11-2	TRBD2	-	TRBJ2-2	TGTGCCAGCAACTTAGGGCCCCTAGCGGCGAACATCGGGGAGCTGTTTTTT	CASNLGPLAANIGELFF
TRBV6-6	-	many	TRBJ1-1	TGTGCCAGCAAAATGACAGTACAAGCTTTCTTT	CASKMTVQAFF
TRBV30	-	-	TRBJ2-1	TGTGCCTGGGGTGTTGGGGGGCTGGTCCCTGAGCAGTTCTTC	CAWGVGGLVPEQFF
TRBV29-1	-	-	TRBJ1-1	TGCGGCGTTGAGGCCAGGAACACTGAAGCTTCCTTT	CGVEARNTEASF
TRBV11-2	-	-	TRBJ1-1	TGTGCCAGCAGGTTAGGGGGGGGTCGAAGCGGGACCGAGGACACTGAAGCTTTCTTT	CASRLGGGRSGTEDTEAFF
TRBV6-1	-	many	TRBJ1-5	TGTGCCAGCAATATTGACAAGGGAACTAATCAGCCCCAGCATTTT	CASNIDKGTNQPQHF
TRBV15	-	-	TRBJ2-3	TGTGCCACCAGCAGAGATGTCGGCACAGATACGCAGTATTTT	CATSRDVGTDTQYF
TRBV11-2	-	-	TRBJ2-2	TGTGCCGGCAGTCCTCAGGGGACCGGGGACCTGTTTTTT	CAGSPQGTGDLFF
TRBV5-1	TRBD2	few	TRBJ2-7	TGCGCCAGCAGCTTGAGGGAGGGAGGCGGCTACGAGCAGTACTTC	CASSLREGGGYEQYF
TRBV11-1	TRBD1	-	TRBJ1-2	TGTGCCAGCAGCCTTACGACAGGGGTCGCGTATGGCTACACCTTC	CASSLTTGVAYGYTF
TRBV11-2	-	-	TRBJ2-1	TGTGCTAGCAGCTTAGTAGTACTTTCAAGTGAGCAGTTCTTC	CASSLVVLSSEQFF
TRBV30	-	-	TRBJ2-7	TGTGCCTGGAGTTTAAGGGTTGCCTACGAGCAGTACTTC	CAWSLRVAYEQYF
TRBV6-5	TRBD2	-	TRBJ2-3	TGTGCCAGCAGTTACTTCCTAGCGGGGGGCCCCACAGGTACGCAGTATTTT	CASSYFLAGGPTGTQYF
TRBV11-2	-	-	TRBJ2-1	TGTGCCAGCAATCTCCTGAGCTCCTACAATGGGCAGTTCTTC	CASNLLSSYNGQFF
TRBV5-6	-	-	TRBJ2-5	TGTGCCAGCAGCCTTCCGGGGGAAAGCGAGACCCAGTACTTC	CASSLPGESETQYF
TRBV28	TRBD1	many	TRBJ2-7	TGTGCCAGCAGTACAACCGGGACAGGGGTTGGTTACGAGCAGTACTTC	CASSTTGTGVGYEQYF
TRBV6-1	TRBD1	-	TRBJ2-6	TGTGCCGGCAGTGCCGGGGACAGCTCTGTGGCCAACGTCCTGACTTTC	CAGSAGDSSVANVLTF
TRBV10-3	-	medium-sized	TRBJ2-5	TGTGCCATCAGTGAAAGAAGCCAAGAGACCCAGTACTTC	CAISERSQETQYF
TRBV6-5	-	once	TRBJ2-2	TGCGCCAGCAGTTATCTAAGCGTGAAAGTTACCGGGGAGCTGTTTTTT	CASSYLSVKVTGELFF
TRBV11-2	-	many	TRBJ2-1	TGTGCCAGCAGCTTAGTTAGGGGGGCGAATGAGCAGTTCTTC	CASSLVRGANEQFF
TRBV7-9	-	once	TRBJ2-1	TGTGCCAGCAGTCTCTGGGGGCCGTTCATCAATGAGCAGTTCTTC	CASSLWGPFINEQFF
TRBV7-9	TRBD2	-	TRBJ2-7	TGTGCCAGCAGCGCTTTAGCGGGGAGCACCTACGAGCAGTACTTC	CASSALAGSTYEQYF
TRBV20-1	TRBD1	-	TRBJ2-5	TGCAGTACTAGTTCTTCGGACAGGGGTCAAGAGACCCAGTACTTC	CSTSSSDRGQETQYF
TRBV5-8	-	-	TRBJ1-5	TGTGCGAGCAGCGAGGACGTTATTAGCAATCAGTCCCAGCATTTT	CASSEDVISNQSQHF
TRBV11-2	-	many	TRBJ1-3	TGTGCCAGCAGCTTAGAGTGGAGGATATCAGCTGGAAACACCATATATTTT	CASSLEWRISAGNTIYF
TRBV6-1	TRBD2	many	TRBJ2-1	TGTGCCAGCAGTGAATGGGGACTACAAATCTTC	CASSEWGLQIF
TRBV5-1	-	few	TRBJ2-7	TGCGCCAGCAGCCGACCGACGCTGCAGGGCGAGCAGTACTTC	CASSRPTLQGEQYF
TRBV7-3	-	-	TRBJ2-2	TGTGCCACCACGCCCATCGATATGACAGGGTCGAACACCGGGGGGCTGTTTTTT	CATTPIDMTGSNTGGLFF
TRBV11-2	-	-	TRBJ2-1	TGTGCCAGCAGCTCACGGGGGGCACTTTACAATGAGCAGTTCTTC	CASSSRGALYNEQFF